The 13 T cell receptor beta chains below come from one sample, sequenced in a study of cytomegalovirus exposure and HLA in healthy donors. Primers for the PCR totalled 60 Vbeta and 13 Jbeta. Sequenced by immunoSEQ multiplex PCR; TCRdb stores in-frame clones only, minus some. The data contain approximately 100,000 clones, 50% to 80% of them singletons. Sample: PBMCs. The receptors stem from a man aged 55 to 69 in good health and CMV-seronegative.

V and J are TRBV7-2 and TRBJ2-1; D is perhaps TRBD1 (5 bases). Per the germline V gene, CDR1 is SGHTA and CDR2 is FQGNSA. Trimming took off 5 bases at V and 3 bases at J, with 14 bases between the two ends. The CDR3 runs to 15 residues. CDR3 nucleotide sequence: TGTGCCAGCAGCGTCCTACAGGTACTCTACAATGAGCAGTTCTTC. Residues: CASSVLQVLYNEQFF.

This clone was seen just once. The chain employs TRBV5-1 and TRBJ2-7, with 15 bases fitting TRBD2. With 0 bases clipped from V and 3 bases from J, the junction kept 7 bases outside the gene matches. Germline V CDR1 and CDR2: SGHRS, YFSETQ. The CDR3 spans 18 residues. The DNA of the CDR3 is TGCGCCAGCAGCTTGGAAGGACTAGCGGGAGGGCCCCTCTACGAGCAGTACTTC. Translated, it gives CASSLEGLAGGPLYEQYF.

The chain links TRBV18 to TRBJ2-7; 9 bases match TRBD1. Per the germline V gene, CDR1 is KGHSH and CDR2 is LQKENI. With 5 bases clipped from V and 0 bases from J, the junction kept 8 bases outside the gene matches. The CDR3 is 16 residues long. The CDR3 sequence: CASSALGTGSSYEQYF. The CDR3 DNA reads as TGTGCCAGCTCAGCACTTGGGACAGGGAGCTCCTACGAGCAGTACTTC.

The rearrangement uses TRBV6-5 and TRBJ1-3; TRBD1 matches 8 bases. The length of the CDR3 is 13 residues. The germline V gene has CDR1 MNHEY and CDR2 SVGAGI. Trimming removed 5 bases from V and 15 bases from J; junction bases left unmatched: 12. The CDR3: CASSPDPNRGRYF. For the CDR3, the DNA is TGTGCCAGCAGTCCTGACCCCAACAGGGGGAGATATTTT.

The chain joins TRBV7-9 to TRBJ1-1, with D hard to call. This CDR3 spans 12 amino acids. The V end lost 5 bases, the J end lost 4 bases, and 8 bases lay between the germline ends. CDR1 and CDR2 (germline): SEHNR, FQNEAQ (reference sequence). The CDR3 reads CASSGYSTEAFF. The CDR3 DNA reads TGTGCCAGCAGCGGATACAGCACTGAAGCTTTCTTT.

This clone has only one observation. The chain has TRBV7-2 and TRBJ2-7, with a tentative D call TRBD1 (6 bases). Between the trimmed V and J ends, which lost 5 bases and 7 bases, there was a span of 18 bases. CDR3 length: 14 amino acids. In germline, CDR1 is SGHTA, CDR2 FQGNSA. CDR3 protein: CASSTQGKMEEQYF. The DNA of the CDR3 is TGTGCCAGCAGCACCCAGGGGAAAATGGAAGAGCAGTACTTC.

A note on this clone: One end of the junction varies from germline; a read error may be responsible. In the same sample, other DNA sequences code for this CDR3. J is TRBJ2-3 and V is TRBV7-7; 13 bases fit TRBD2. CDR1 SSHAT and CDR2 FNYEAQ come from the germline V gene (reference sequence). The CDR3 length is 16 residues. CDR3 bases: TGTGCTAGCAGCCAGACTAGCGGGGGGTCCACAGATACGCAATATTTT. It is translated as CASSQTSGGSTDTQYF.

The genes are TRBV4-1 and TRBJ1-1; TRBD1 agrees at 9 bases. The CDR3 spans 16 residues. The V gene end was trimmed by 1 base and the J gene end by 6 bases; junction bases not matched to a gene: 9. Germline V lookup: CDR1 MGHRA, CDR2 YSYEKL. The CDR3 loop reads CASSQGSGQGVSEAFF. DNA of the CDR3: TGCGCCAGCAGCCAAGGCTCGGGACAGGGTGTCTCTGAAGCTTTCTTT.

The chain uses TRBV28 and TRBJ2-1; TRBD1 agrees at 8 bases. The CDR3 totals 16 residues. Germline trimming cut 3 bases from V and 2 bases from J; bases unmatched to any gene: 6. Per the germline V gene, CDR1 is MDHEN and CDR2 is SYDVKM. Written as DNA, the CDR3 is TGTGCCAGCAGTTTTGGTGGGACAGGTACCTACAATGAGCAGTTCTTC. It specifies CASSFGGTGTYNEQFF. The entire variable domain, with the rest obtained from reference TRBV28 and TRBJ2-1, is as follows: DVKVTQSSRYLVKRTGEKVFLECVQDMDHENMFWYRQDPGLGLRLIYFSYDVKMKEKGDIPEGYSVSREKKERFSLILESASTNQTSMYLCASSFGGTGTYNEQFFGPGTRLTVL.

The CDR3, as DNA: TGTGCCAGCAGCTTAGGAGCGGGGTCTTCGAGTGAGCAGTTCTTC. It translates to CASSLGAGSSSEQFF. V usage is TRBV7-6 and J usage is TRBJ2-1; 7 bases are shared with TRBD2. Germline CDR1 and CDR2: SGHVS and FNYEAQ. Losses at the gene ends were 1 base for V and 9 bases for J; bases not matched to a gene: 9. CDR3 size: 15 residues.

This chain joins TRBV5-1 and TRBJ2-2, with D possibly being TRBD2 (5 bases). V was shortened by 1 base and J by 0 bases, with 7 bases between the two germline ends. The CDR3 has 15 amino acids. Germline values: CDR1 SGHRS, CDR2 YFSETQ. The CDR3 here is CASSLYGANTGELFF. The CDR3 coding sequence is TGCGCCAGCAGCTTGTACGGGGCGAACACCGGGGAGCTGTTTTTT. Full variable domain (outside the CDR3, taken from reference TRBV5-1 and TRBJ2-2): KAGVTQTPRYLIKTRGQQVTLSCSPISGHRSVSWYQQTPGQGLQFLFEYFSETQRNKGNFPGRFSGRQFSNSRSEMNVSTLELGDSALYLCASSLYGANTGELFFGEGSRLTVL.

The table lists this clone with a few counts. The chain is built from TRBV14 and TRBJ2-2, with D maybe TRBD1 (6 bases). V was pared by 1 base and J by 5 bases, with 14 bases between. The CDR3 is made up of 16 amino acids. Germline CDR1 SGHDN, CDR2 FVKESK. The CDR3 protein is CASSQVAGARTGELFF. For the CDR3, the DNA is TGTGCCAGCAGCCAAGTGGCAGGGGCGCGGACCGGGGAGCTGTTTTTT.

The rearrangement links TRBV25-1 to TRBJ2-1; 8 positions match TRBD2. This CDR3 is built from 14 residues. The V gene end was trimmed by 4 bases and the J gene end by 7 bases; junction bases not matched to a gene: 6. The germline V gene encodes CDR1 MGHDK and CDR2 SYGVNS. CDR3 coding DNA: TGTGCCAGCAGTGGAGCGGGAGCAAGAAATGAGCAGTTCTTC. It is translated as CASSGAGARNEQFF.